This entry is about one TCR beta chain. Its antigen remains unidentified. Using its own MiXCR run on the 5' RACE reads, TCRdb lists one record per CDR3 protein. The repertoire includes over 200,000 distinct CDR3 sequences, 5% to 7% of them detected once, and less than 15% sits in the top ten. These data are taken from a study of identical twins. Study-level results: Abundant cord blood beta clonotypes carried fewer insertions; memory repertoires showed none. Twins' excess sharing was less marked for out-of-frame beta sequences.

Unmatched junction bases numbered 8, after V lost 3 bases and J lost 5 bases. CDR1 ENHRY and CDR2 SYGVKD come from the germline V gene. The CDR3 runs 15 residues. A further study also used this sample, focusing on T cells expressing NK-cell markers. That study reports: Seven donors tested HCMV-seropositive and one tested seronegative among the eight sequenced. The CD3+CD56-NKG2C+ fraction of a handful of donors was likewise dominated by these clonotypes.

The chain employs TRBV10-3 and TRBJ2-5, with 8 bases matching TRBD1. Sequencing was performed on CD8+ T cells sorted from blood. The sequence came from a woman aged 18 to 35 in good health. The CDR3 bases are TGTGCCATCAGTGAAGGTACAGGGGGTCAGGAGACCCAGTACTTC. Its protein is CAISEGTGGQETQYF.